This T cell receptor (beta chain) was recorded in a study of blood T cell repertoires in COVID-19. Background on the study: Nucleic acid was either cDNA or gDNA, and it came from T cells, B-cell-depleted T cells, or PBMCs.

J was trimmed by 8 bases and V by 9 bases; bases with no gene match: 5. Germline-derived CDR1 and CDR2 are SNHLY and FYNNEI. This CDR3 contains 13 residues. Original processing notes: Amplification of reference gene primers was used by the study to estimate nucleated cell counts. Libraries were prepared by immunoSEQ multiplex PCR; TCRdb keeps only in-frame clonotypes and omits some of them. V and J calls and clone size come straight from that table; D and trimming were deduced from the DNA. Of fewer than 85,000 clones in the sample, about four fifths were seen once. The TCR originated in a human donor in a cohort sampled during active COVID-19. The sample taken for sequencing was peripheral blood. The V call is TRBV2, the J call TRBJ1-6, with TRBD1 matching over 9 bases. The CDR3 region is CASGQGRHSPLHF. In DNA form, the CDR3 reads TGTGCCAGTGGACAGGGGAGGCATTCACCCCTCCACTTT. The entire variable domain, with the rest obtained from reference TRBV2 and TRBJ1-6, is as follows: EPEVTQTPSHQVTQMGQEVILRCVPISNHLYFYWYRQILGQKVEFLVSFYNNEISEKSEIFDDQFSVERPDGSNFTLKIRSTKLEDSAMYFCASGQGRHSPLHFGNGTRLTVT.